Listed here is a single TCR beta chain. Its matching antigen is unknown. A multiplex PCR was run with 60 Vbeta primers and 13 Jbeta primers. Profiled with immunoSEQ multiplex PCR; TCRdb holds only in-frame clones, not every one. The sample's table shows around 140,000 clones. Germline-derived CDR1 and CDR2 are GTSNPN and SVGIG (reference sequence). The CDR3 is made up of 13 amino acids. J lost 3 bases, V lost 2 bases, and 3 bases had no gene match. The sample belongs to a study of cytomegalovirus exposure and HLA in healthy donors. General study points: A missense variant in DCLRE1C was later tied to TCR beta V- and J-gene trimming. Reported performance of the classifier showed diagnosis of cytomegalovirus status with high specificity and sensitivity.

Sequences were obtained from PBMCs. The V call is TRBV30, the J call TRBJ2-5, with TRBD1 matching 7 bases. The receptor was derived from a woman in her late teens or twenties in good health and CMV-seronegative. CDR3 protein: CAWSTGTEETQYF. Here the CDR3 DNA reads TGTGCCTGGAGTACCGGGACAGAAGAGACCCAGTACTTC.